Presented here are 29 T cell receptor beta chains from one specimen sequenced in a study of shared clonotypes between healthy human individuals. Sequenced by immunoSEQ multiplex PCR; TCRdb stores in-frame clones only, minus some. The table has roughly 650,000 clones, around 97% seen once; the top ten hold around 0.057%. Sample: naive CD4+ T cells sorted from blood. Subset here: CD45RA+ positively selected. All receptors come from a woman aged 25 to 39 in good health.

The chain carries TRBV7-6 and TRBJ1-6; D may be TRBD1 (5 bases). CDR1 SGHVS and CDR2 FNYEAQ come from the germline V gene. V lost 1 base and J lost 5, with 6 bases in between. The CDR3 is 14 amino acids. The CDR3 region has the DNA TGTGCCAGCAGCTTAGGACAGAATAATTCACCCCTCCACTTT. Amino acid sequence: CASSLGQNNSPLHF.

This clone has only one observation. The chain couples TRBV5-1 to TRBJ1-3; D is perhaps TRBD1 (5 bases). V gave up 3 bases and J gave up 2 bases, with 9 bases separating them. Germline V gene data show CDR1 as SGHRS and CDR2 as YFSETQ. The CDR3 consists of 14 residues. CDR3 in amino acids: CASSSDTAGNTIYF. CDR3 nucleotides: TGCGCCAGCAGCTCGGACACTGCTGGAAACACCATATATTTT.

This sequence joins TRBV5-5 and TRBJ2-1, with TRBD2 matching 9 bases. This CDR3 has 16 residues. Germline loops: CDR1 SGHKS, CDR2 YYEKEE (reference sequence). The ends lost 2 bases at V and 4 bases at J; junction bases unmatched: 7. The chain's CDR3 is CASSFLGLAGYNEQFF. CDR3 sequence (DNA): TGTGCCAGCAGCTTCCTAGGGCTAGCGGGATACAATGAGCAGTTCTTC. Filled out from reference TRBV5-5 and TRBJ2-1, the complete variable domain reads DAGVTQSPTHLIKTRGQQVTLRCSPISGHKSVSWYQQVLGQGPQFIFQYYEKEERGRGNFPDRFSARQFPNYSSELNVNALLLGDSALYLCASSFLGLAGYNEQFFGPGTRLTVL.

This chain uses TRBV4-1 with TRBJ2-3; the match to TRBD1 covers 7 bases. V trimming: 2 bases; J trimming: 7 bases; junction bases outside the gene matches: 12. Germline V CDR1 and CDR2: MGHRA, YSYEKL. This CDR3 has 16 residues. The CDR3 here is CASSQPRTGQGNTQYF. Written as DNA, the CDR3 is TGCGCCAGCAGCCAACCCCGGACAGGCCAGGGGAATACGCAGTATTTT.

This chain uses TRBV5-1 with TRBJ1-1, with D hard to call. CDR1 and CDR2 from the germline V gene are SGHRS and YFSETQ. The CDR3 length is 15 residues. V was trimmed by 0 bases and J by 1 base, leaving 10 bases between them. The CDR3 region is CASSLGADSNTEAFF. The CDR3 region has the DNA TGCGCCAGCAGCTTGGGGGCGGATTCGAACACTGAAGCTTTCTTT.

The J gene is TRBJ2-7, the V gene TRBV28; no firm D call. The CDR3 sequence is 13 residues long. V gave up 5 bases and J gave up 2 bases, with 10 bases separating them. Per germline, CDR1 MDHEN and CDR2 SYDVKM. The CDR3 loop is CASSAPPPYEQYF. The CDR3 nucleotides are TGTGCCAGCAGTGCTCCACCCCCCTACGAGCAGTACTTC.

J is TRBJ2-6 and V is TRBV18; TRBD1 agrees at 7 bases. CDR1 is KGHSH and CDR2 is LQKENI in the germline V gene. V lost 6 bases, J lost 0 bases, and 8 bases stayed unmatched. The CDR3 loop spans 17 amino acids. For the CDR3, the DNA is TGTGCCAGCTCCTTGGCGGACAGGAGCTCTGGGGCCAACGTCCTGACTTTC. Its protein product is CASSLADRSSGANVLTF. Drawing the rest from reference TRBV18 and TRBJ2-6, the complete variable domain is NAGVMQNPRHLVRRRGQEARLRCSPMKGHSHVYWYRQLPEEGLKFMVYLQKENIIDESGMPKERFSAEFPKEGPSILRIQQVVRGDSAAYFCASSLADRSSGANVLTFGAGSRLTVL.

The chain links TRBV5-1 to TRBJ2-1; 7 bases map to TRBD1. Germline V gene data show CDR1 as SGHRS and CDR2 as YFSETQ. The CDR3 covers 13 residues. With V trimmed by 4 bases and J by 8 bases, 6 bases remained unmatched. CDR3 in amino acids: CASSANRGHEQFF. The CDR3 nucleotides are TGCGCCAGCAGCGCTAACAGGGGACATGAGCAGTTCTTC. Variable domain in full (rest from reference TRBV5-1 and TRBJ2-1): KAGVTQTPRYLIKTRGQQVTLSCSPISGHRSVSWYQQTPGQGLQFLFEYFSETQRNKGNFPGRFSGRQFSNSRSEMNVSTLELGDSALYLCASSANRGHEQFFGPGTRLTVL.

The CDR3 loop reads CASAALDSNTEAFF. In nucleotides, the CDR3 is TGTGCCAGCGCGGCACTGGATTCGAACACTGAAGCTTTCTTT. The chain links TRBV14 to TRBJ1-1; D remains ambiguous. The V gene lost 8 bases and the J gene lost 1 base, with 14 bases spanning the gap. This CDR3 is 14 amino acids long. The V gene's germline CDR1 is SGHDN and CDR2 FVKESK.

A note on this clone: The junction differs from germline at one of its ends, possibly a read error. The rearrangement uses TRBV6-1 and TRBJ2-2, with 11 bases lining up with TRBD2. Per the germline V gene, CDR1 is MNHNS and CDR2 is SASEGT. CDR3 length: 12 amino acids. The CDR3 bases are TGTTGTAGCGGGAGGGGTACCGGGGAGTTGTTTTTT. It specifies CCSGRGTGELFF.

Comments on this clone: A read error may produce the germline difference seen at one junction end. This sample includes further DNA sequences coding for the same CDR3. This sequence joins TRBV29-1 and TRBJ1-1; no clear D. The length of the CDR3 is 10 residues. From germline, CDR1 is SQVTM and CDR2 ANQGSEA. CDR3 bases: TGCAGCGGGAGGAACACCGAAGCTTTCTTT. It translates to CSGRNTEAFF.

The rearrangement joins TRBV5-1 to TRBJ2-3; TRBD2 agrees at 8 bases. Losses at the gene ends were 0 bases for V and 6 bases for J; bases not matched to a gene: 9. The CDR3 loop spans 16 amino acids. The germline V gene has CDR1 SGHRS and CDR2 YFSETQ. The CDR3 spells CASSLDHAGGADTQYF. CDR3 nucleotide sequence: TGCGCCAGCAGCTTGGATCACGCGGGAGGAGCGGATACGCAGTATTTT.

V and J are TRBV27 and TRBJ1-1; D call uncertain. Germline values: CDR1 MNHEY, CDR2 SMNVEV (reference sequence). V gave up 7 bases and J gave up 3 bases, with 21 bases separating them. The CDR3 spans 16 residues. The CDR3 DNA sequence: TGTGCCAGCAAACTCCAAGGGATGGAGGTGGACACTGAAGCTTTCTTT. It yields the protein CASKLQGMEVDTEAFF.

This clone appeared a single time. The gene calls are TRBV10-3 and TRBJ2-4, with D possibly TRBD1 on 5 matching bases. CDR3 size: 13 residues. V dropped 6 bases and J dropped 2 bases, with 8 bases sitting between them. The V gene's germline CDR1 is ENHRY and CDR2 SYGVKD. CDR3 DNA: TGTGCCATCAGCAGGGATTCCAAAAACATTCAGTACTTC. Encoded protein: CAISRDSKNIQYF.

This sequence joins TRBV4-1 and TRBJ2-7, with a tentative D call TRBD2 (6 bases). CDR3 length: 15 residues. Germline loops: CDR1 MGHRA, CDR2 YSYEKL. V was trimmed by 6 bases and J by 3 bases, leaving 18 bases between them. Here the CDR3 DNA reads TGCGCCAGCAGGACGAACCGGGACTCGAACTACGAGCAGTACTTC. This codes for CASRTNRDSNYEQYF.

CDR3 residues: CASSLVQGAITEAFF. The DNA for the CDR3 is TGCGCCAGCAGCTTGGTCCAGGGGGCGATCACTGAAGCTTTCTTT. The rearrangement joins TRBV5-1 to TRBJ1-1, with TRBD1 matching over 8 bases. V lost 0 bases and J lost 4; bases outside the gene matches: 5. This CDR3 has 15 amino acids. Looked up from germline, CDR1 is SGHRS and CDR2 is YFSETQ.

The chain combines TRBV18 with TRBJ2-3, with TRBD2 matching 11 bases. The CDR3 consists of 15 residues. The germline V gene has CDR1 KGHSH and CDR2 LQKENI. Trimming cost V 2 bases and J 6 bases; bases outside gene matches: 4. In DNA form, the CDR3 reads TGTGCCAGCTCACCAAGTCTAGCGGGAGGCGATACGCAGTATTTT. As protein: CASSPSLAGGDTQYF.

The chain links TRBV27 to TRBJ2-7, with TRBD2 matching over 7 bases. This CDR3 is 12 amino acids long. CDR1 is MNHEY and CDR2 is SMNVEV in the germline V gene (reference sequence). V shed 6 bases, J shed 4 bases, and the junction held 3 bases outside the gene matches. The CDR3 region is CASRSSGYEQYF. The CDR3 DNA reads as TGTGCCAGCAGATCTAGCGGTTACGAGCAGTACTTC.

Comment on this clone: The identical CDR3 is also encoded by other nucleotide sequences in the sample. The J gene is TRBJ2-5, the V gene TRBV19; maybe TRBD2 (6 bases). Trimming stripped 5 bases from V and 2 bases from J, with 9 bases between. The CDR3 runs 13 residues. Looked up from germline, CDR1 is LNHDA and CDR2 is SQIVND (reference sequence). The CDR3 sequence: CASSPGTQETQYF. The CDR3 coding sequence is TGTGCCAGTAGTCCCGGGACTCAAGAGACCCAGTACTTC.

V usage is TRBV7-3 and J usage is TRBJ2-1, with TRBD2 matching over 11 bases. V trimming: 8 bases; J trimming: 5 bases; junction bases outside the gene matches: 5. The CDR3 is made up of 14 amino acids. Germline CDR1 reads SGHTA; CDR2 reads FQGTGA. The DNA for the CDR3 is TGTGCCAGCGGGCTAGCGGGAGGAAACAATGAGCAGTTCTTC. It translates to CASGLAGGNNEQFF. Full variable domain (rest looked up from reference TRBV7-3 and TRBJ2-1): GAGVSQTPSNKVTEKGKYVELRCDPISGHTALYWYRQSLGQGPEFLIYFQGTGAADDSGLPNDRFFAVRPEGSVSTLKIQRTERGDSAVYLCASGLAGGNNEQFFGPGTRLTVL.

The gene calls are TRBV30 and TRBJ1-1, with D perhaps matching TRBD1 (5 bases). In germline, CDR1 is GTSNPN, CDR2 SVGIG (reference sequence). The CDR3 extends over 15 amino acids. The V end was cut by 8 bases, the J end by 0 bases, with 19 bases between. The CDR3 nucleotides read TGTGCCGGGGCGCAGGGAGCGTTTCTGAACACTGAAGCTTTCTTT. Protein sequence: CAGAQGAFLNTEAFF.

The table lists this clone with a count of one. The chain links TRBV7-7 to TRBJ2-5; the match to TRBD2 covers 15 bases. Trimming at V came to 5 bases and at J to 1 base, leaving 2 bases not matched to a gene. CDR1 is SSHAT and CDR2 is FNYEAQ in the germline V gene (reference sequence). The CDR3 totals 16 residues. DNA for the CDR3: TGTGCCAGCAGCCCGGGACTAGCGGGAGGCCAAGAGACCCAGTACTTC. Encoded protein: CASSPGLAGGQETQYF.

The chain uses TRBV11-1 and TRBJ2-3; TRBD1 matches 9 bases. After removal of 5 bases from V and 6 bases from J, the junction contained 9 bases not matched to a gene. CDR1 and CDR2 (germline): SGHAT, FQDESV (reference sequence). The CDR3 is made up of 15 amino acids. The CDR3 DNA reads as TGTGCCAGCAGCGGTGGGGACAGGGAGCGGGATACGCAGTATTTT. The encoded protein is CASSGGDRERDTQYF.

V and J are TRBV5-5 and TRBJ2-5; no definite D call. Germline V gives CDR1 SGHKS, CDR2 YYEKEE (reference sequence). V lost 4 bases and J 2 bases, leaving 12 bases between the germline ends. CDR3 size: 14 residues. The CDR3 DNA follows: TGTGCCAGCAGCCAACTTCAGCAGCAAGAGACCCAGTACTTC. This gives the protein CASSQLQQQETQYF.

The chain carries TRBV7-9 and TRBJ2-3; 9 bases match TRBD2. The CDR3 has 15 residues. V trimming: 5 bases; J trimming: 5 bases; junction bases outside the gene matches: 8. Germline-derived CDR1 and CDR2 are SEHNR and FQNEAQ (reference sequence). The CDR3 bases are TGTGCCAGCAGCACCTTAGCGGGAGTTGGAGATACGCAGTATTTT. Protein sequence: CASSTLAGVGDTQYF.

Concerning this clone: This sample includes further DNA sequences coding for the same CDR3. The chain recombines TRBV6-5 with TRBJ1-1, with 7 bases aligning to TRBD1. V trimming: 2 bases; J trimming: 4 bases; junction bases outside the gene matches: 4. CDR1 and CDR2 (germline): MNHEY, SVGAGI. CDR3 length equals 14 residues. This CDR3 reads CASSYRGRGTEAFF. DNA for the CDR3: TGTGCCAGCAGTTACAGGGGGCGCGGCACTGAAGCTTTCTTT.

This chain joins TRBV23-1 and TRBJ2-5; D not certain. TRBV23-1 is designated an ORF whose function remains uncertain. The CDR3 contains 15 residues. The ends were cut back, 6 bases at V and 5 bases at J, with 19 bases in the middle. The CDR3 nucleotides are TGCGCCAGCAGCGGAATACGGTTTCTACAGGAGACCCAGTACTTC. Translated: CASSGIRFLQETQYF.

J is TRBJ2-7 and V is TRBV11-2, with D possibly matching TRBD2 (5 bases). The germline CDR1 and CDR2 sequences are SGHAT and FQNNGV. This CDR3 region has 14 residues. V was shortened by 5 bases and J by 2 bases, with 13 bases between the two germline ends. Here the CDR3 reads CASSLGSPTYEQYF. CDR3 sequence (DNA): TGTGCCAGCAGCCTAGGGAGTCCGACCTACGAGCAGTACTTC.

The chain combines TRBV28 with TRBJ2-1; possibly TRBD1 for D (6 bases). Germline loops: CDR1 MDHEN, CDR2 SYDVKM. Trimming took off 5 bases at V and 0 bases at J, with 8 bases between the two ends. CDR3 length: 14 amino acids. The CDR3 bases are TGTGCCAGCAGTAGACAGGACTCCTACAATGAGCAGTTCTTC. This encodes CASSRQDSYNEQFF. Full variable domain (remainder filled in from reference TRBV28 and TRBJ2-1): DVKVTQSSRYLVKRTGEKVFLECVQDMDHENMFWYRQDPGLGLRLIYFSYDVKMKEKGDIPEGYSVSREKKERFSLILESASTNQTSMYLCASSRQDSYNEQFFGPGTRLTVL.